Shown below are 25 T cell receptor beta chains from a single sample sequenced in a study of response to subunit inactivated influenza vaccine. TCRdb reprocessed the RT-PCR reads with MiXCR, giving one entry per CDR3 protein. This table has approximately 160,000 distinct CDR3 sequences, around 10% appearing once. The sequencing here drew on CD8+ T cells sorted from PBMCs, taken around 2 years after vaccination. These receptors were collected from a man in his fifties or sixties who received an inactivated influenza vaccine.

The CDR3 coding sequence is TGTGCCAGCAGCGAGGTGGCGGTGGGGTACCAAGAGACCCAGTACTTC. This codes for CASSEVAVGYQETQYF. This chain joins TRBV4-2 and TRBJ2-5, with D hard to call. The CDR3 has 16 residues. The V end was cut by 5 bases, the J end by 0 bases, with 16 bases between. The germline CDR1 and CDR2 sequences are LGHNA and YNFKEQ.

The CDR3 here is CASSNGDIVTGELFF. CDR3 DNA sequence: TGTGCCAGCAGCAATGGGGACATCGTCACCGGGGAGCTGTTTTTT. The J gene is TRBJ2-2, the V gene TRBV21-1; the DNA was not compared with TRBD1, the D call given in the table. TRBV21-1 is a documented pseudogene. The CDR3 runs 15 residues.

In this sample, this clonotype turned up many times. The J gene is TRBJ1-1, the V gene TRBV7-9; D unresolved. CDR3 length equals 16 residues. Germline values: CDR1 SEHNR, CDR2 FQNEAQ (reference sequence). The V and J ends lost 6 bases and 5 bases respectively, with 22 bases between them. The CDR3 sequence: CASSYPFEGPRTEAFF. As DNA, the CDR3 is TGTGCCAGCAGTTACCCATTCGAGGGCCCGAGAACTGAAGCTTTCTTT.

Many counts were recorded for this clonotype. This chain uses TRBV9 with TRBJ2-7; TRBD1 agrees at 7 bases. From germline, CDR1 is SGDLS and CDR2 YYNGEE. J gave up 5 bases and V 4 bases, and 9 bases lay outside the gene matches. The CDR3 spans 14 residues. CDR3 region: CASSPTGTVDEQYF. DNA for the CDR3: TGTGCCAGCAGCCCGACAGGGACGGTAGACGAGCAGTACTTC.

This clonotype was recorded a few times. The chain has TRBV5-1 and TRBJ1-1, with unresolved D. V gave up 2 bases and J gave up 6 bases, with 17 bases separating them. From germline, CDR1 is SGHRS and CDR2 YFSETQ. This CDR3 comprises 15 residues. The CDR3: CASSLWDKGYPEAFF. The CDR3 bases are TGCGCCAGCAGCTTATGGGATAAGGGTTATCCTGAAGCTTTCTTT.

The sample holds many counts of this clonotype. The chain carries TRBV4-1 and TRBJ1-1; 12 bases are shared with TRBD1. CDR3 length equals 15 residues. After removal of 6 bases from V and 5 bases from J, the junction contained 7 bases not matched to a gene. CDR1 and CDR2 (germline): MGHRA, YSYEKL. The CDR3 spells CASSRDRGPGTEAFF. As DNA, the CDR3 is TGCGCCAGCAGTCGGGACAGGGGGCCGGGGACTGAAGCTTTCTTT.

The chain links TRBV7-6 to TRBJ2-7, with 7 bases fitting TRBD2. CDR1 is SGHVS and CDR2 is FNYEAQ in the germline V gene. The CDR3 length is 15 residues. V lost 1 base to trimming and J lost 4 bases; unmatched junction nucleotides: 7. The CDR3 spells CASSLDASGKYEQYF. For the CDR3, the DNA is TGTGCCAGCAGCTTAGACGCTAGCGGAAAGTACGAGCAGTACTTC.

This clonotype was observed at least ten times. The V call is TRBV6-2 or TRBV6-3, the J call TRBJ1-5; D gene unclear. Trimming removed 5 bases from V and 0 bases from J, with 14 bases in between. Germline V CDR1 and CDR2: MNHEY, SVGEGT. The CDR3 has 16 residues. The DNA of the CDR3 is TGTGCCAGCAGTACTATTGACAACTATAGCAATCAGCCCCAGCATTTT. It translates to CASSTIDNYSNQPQHF.

The J gene is TRBJ2-5, the V gene TRBV12-3 or TRBV12-4; no clear D. This CDR3 has 12 amino acids. V gave up 6 bases and J gave up 5 bases, with 10 bases separating them. The chain's CDR3 is CASSQYGETQYF. The DNA of the CDR3 is TGTGCCAGCAGCCAATATGGGGAGACCCAGTACTTC.

This clonotype has only a few counts. The rearrangement joins TRBV4-1 to TRBJ2-1; no reliable D call. CDR1 is MGHRA and CDR2 is YSYEKL in the germline V gene. V gave up 4 bases and J gave up 6 bases, with 10 bases separating them. The CDR3 runs 13 residues. The CDR3 loop reads CASSLTSTNEQFF. Written as DNA, the CDR3 is TGCGCCAGCAGCCTCACTTCTACCAATGAGCAGTTCTTC.

The chain is built from TRBV28 and TRBJ2-3; 7 positions agree with TRBD2. CDR3 length equals 18 residues. Germline assignment: CDR1 MDHEN and CDR2 SYDVKM. V gave up 3 bases and J gave up 3 bases; unmatched junction bases: 15. CDR3 region: CASSFNPRTRSKTDTQYF. The DNA of the CDR3 is TGTGCCAGCAGTTTCAACCCCCGGACTAGGTCAAAAACAGATACGCAGTATTTT.

The chain carries TRBV20-1 and TRBJ2-3, with D possibly being TRBD2 (5 bases). Germline CDR1 and CDR2: DFQATT and SNEGSKA (reference sequence). Trimming removed 5 bases at V and 4 bases at J, with 22 bases between. The CDR3 totals 16 residues. The CDR3 region is CSADPLLDFPADTQYF. CDR3 nucleotide sequence: TGCAGTGCTGACCCTCTACTAGATTTTCCTGCAGATACGCAGTATTTT.

This clonotype was recorded many times. The V and J genes are TRBV12-3 or TRBV12-4 and TRBJ2-3; D unresolved. With 7 bases removed from V and 2 bases from J, the gap between germline ends came to 4 bases. This CDR3 spans 11 amino acids. CDR3 region: CASTNTDTQYF. CDR3 nucleotide sequence: TGTGCCAGCACCAACACAGATACGCAGTATTTT.

This clonotype was found many times. The chain joins TRBV12-3 or TRBV12-4 to TRBJ2-3, with D possibly TRBD1 on 5 matching bases. The CDR3 extends over 15 amino acids. Trimming removed 5 bases from V and 1 base from J, with 13 bases in between. CDR3 loop: CASSPPGAGTDTQYF. The CDR3 nucleotides are TGTGCCAGCAGTCCTCCTGGGGCCGGCACAGATACGCAGTATTTT.

Only a few counts were recorded for this clonotype. The gene calls are TRBV20-1 and TRBJ2-2; D possibly corresponds to TRBD1 (6 bases). Germline CDR1 DFQATT, CDR2 SNEGSKA (reference sequence). The CDR3 spans 12 residues. V was pared by 7 bases and J by 7 bases, with 13 bases between. CDR3 loop: CSVRGSGGELFF. For the CDR3, the DNA is TGCAGTGTTAGGGGGAGCGGCGGGGAGCTGTTTTTT.

V gene TRBV7-3 combines with J gene TRBJ2-2, with D perhaps matching TRBD1 (5 bases). CDR1 is SGHTA and CDR2 is FQGTGA in the germline V gene. The CDR3 sequence is 17 residues long. Trimming pared 5 bases from V and 6 bases from J, leaving 22 bases between. In DNA form, the CDR3 reads TGTGCCAGCAGCCACAGTGGGGCAGGGTCCTTTTCCGGGGAGCTGTTTTTT. It codes for CASSHSGAGSFSGELFF. The entire variable domain, with the rest obtained from reference TRBV7-3 and TRBJ2-2, is as follows: GAGVSQTPSNKVTEKGKYVELRCDPISGHTALYWYRQSLGQGPEFLIYFQGTGAADDSGLPNDRFFAVRPEGSVSTLKIQRTERGDSAVYLCASSHSGAGSFSGELFFGEGSRLTVL.

Only a few counts were recorded for this clonotype. The chain uses TRBV5-1 and TRBJ2-1; D may correspond to TRBD1 or TRBD2 (5 bases each). The CDR3 runs 14 residues. V was clipped by 6 bases and J by 7 bases, with 17 bases between them. CDR1 SGHRS and CDR2 YFSETQ come from the germline V gene. The chain's CDR3 is CASNPYGARNEQFF. CDR3 bases: TGCGCCAGCAATCCGTACGGGGCCCGGAATGAGCAGTTCTTC.

The table lists this clonotype with many counts. The V and J genes are TRBV7-9 and TRBJ1-4; D not resolved. The CDR3 consists of 15 residues. Trimming cost V 4 bases and J 8 bases, with 17 bases left between them. Germline V gives CDR1 SEHNR, CDR2 FQNEAQ (reference sequence). The CDR3 region is CASSSDGPGGEKLFF. The CDR3 DNA reads as TGTGCCAGCAGCTCAGACGGACCGGGAGGCGAAAAACTGTTTTTT.

The V call is TRBV11-2, the J call TRBJ1-1; perhaps TRBD1 as D (6 bases). The CDR3 consists of 14 residues. Germline V gene lookup returns CDR1 SGHAT and CDR2 FQNNGV. With 2 bases removed from V and 3 bases from J, the gap between germline ends came to 10 bases. CDR3 nucleotides: TGTGCCAGCAGCTTAAGAGGGGGTTACACTGAAGCTTTCTTT. Protein sequence: CASSLRGGYTEAFF.

The chain uses TRBV25-1 and TRBJ1-2, with D hard to call. Germline V CDR1 and CDR2: MGHDK, SYGVNS. The CDR3 loop spans 13 amino acids. Between the trimmed V and J ends, which lost 10 bases and 5 bases, there was a span of 17 bases. CDR3 bases: TGTGCCACTAGTCGGGGTGGCCGTTATGGCTACACCTTC. Translation: CATSRGGRYGYTF.

The chain carries TRBV19 and TRBJ2-3; 14 bases fit TRBD2. Germline V gives CDR1 LNHDA, CDR2 SQIVND (reference sequence). The length of the CDR3 is 18 residues. Trimming removed 6 bases from V and 8 bases from J; junction bases left unmatched: 16. CDR3 coding DNA: TGTGCCAGTAGAAGCCCTTCCGAGGGACTAGCGGGAGAAGGTACGCAGTATTTT. Amino acids: CASRSPSEGLAGEGTQYF.

This clonotype was recorded many times. This sequence joins TRBV9 and TRBJ2-7; tentatively, D is TRBD2 (6 bases). The germline V gene encodes CDR1 SGDLS and CDR2 YYNGEE. Trimming stripped 6 bases from V and 1 base from J, with 14 bases between. CDR3 size: 14 residues. This chain's CDR3 is CASNGGTASYEQYF. DNA of the CDR3: TGTGCCAGCAATGGGGGGACCGCATCCTACGAGCAGTACTTC. The whole variable domain, remainder taken from reference TRBV9 and TRBJ2-7, is DSGVTQTPKHLITATGQRVTLRCSPRSGDLSVYWYQQSLDQGLQFLIQYYNGEERAKGNILERFSAQQFPDLHSELNLSSLELGDSALYFCASNGGTASYEQYFGPGTRLTVT.

The sample holds a few counts of this clonotype. This chain connects TRBV4-3 to TRBJ2-3; D may be TRBD1 or TRBD2 (5 bases each). Germline V lookup: CDR1 LGHNA, CDR2 YSLEER. Deletions cut 3 bases from V and 0 bases from J, with 10 bases between. The CDR3 extends over 15 amino acids. CDR3 bases: TGCGCCAGCAGCCAGAGGGGCGGGAGCACAGATACGCAGTATTTT. Translating gives CASSQRGGSTDTQYF.

In its sample, this clonotype was seen a few times. The chain links TRBV29-1 to TRBJ1-2, with TRBD1 as a possible D gene (5 bases). Germline values: CDR1 SQVTM, CDR2 ANQGSEA. The CDR3 has 13 amino acids. V lost 5 bases, J lost 5 bases, and 15 bases lay in between. CDR3 DNA sequence: TGCAGCGTTCCCCTGGGGGGTGATTATGGCTACACCTTC. Its protein is CSVPLGGDYGYTF.

This clonotype came up a few times. The gene calls are TRBV7-3 and TRBJ2-1; the D is unclear. Germline CDR1 is SGHTA and CDR2 is FQGTGA. The ends were cut back, 4 bases at V and 4 bases at J, with 14 bases in the middle. The CDR3 runs 15 residues. CDR3 in amino acids: CASSSTGDTYNEQFF. The CDR3 nucleotides read TGTGCCAGCAGCTCCACCGGTGACACATACAATGAGCAGTTCTTC.